Below are 28 T cell receptor beta chains sequenced from a single sample in a study of blood T cell repertoires in COVID-19. Clones were read by immunoSEQ multiplex PCR, and TCRdb kept only the in-frame ones, dropping some. The data contain under 350,000 clones, 80% to 90% of them singletons. The specimen sequenced was peripheral blood. These receptors came from a man in his forties with acute or convalescent COVID-19.

The V gene is TRBV30, the J gene TRBJ1-6; 7 nucleotides match TRBD1. CDR1 GTSNPN and CDR2 SVGIG come from the germline V gene (reference sequence). The ends lost 7 bases at V and 8 bases at J; junction bases unmatched: 8. The CDR3 is made up of 13 amino acids. Here the CDR3 reads CASRGQSYSPLHF. The CDR3 DNA follows: TGTGCCTCGCGGGGACAGTCTTATTCACCCCTCCACTTT. The variable domain in full, with the rest retrieved from reference TRBV30 and TRBJ1-6, is SQTIHQWPATLVQPVGSPLSLECTVEGTSNPNLYWYRQAAGRGLQLLFYSVGIGQISSEVPQNLSASRPQDRQFILSSKKLLLSDSGFYLCASRGQSYSPLHFGNGTRLTVT.

The chain recombines TRBV30 with TRBJ1-2; no firm D call. Trimming took off 4 bases at V and 4 bases at J, with 13 bases between the two ends. CDR1 and CDR2 (germline): GTSNPN, SVGIG (reference sequence). The CDR3 is 13 amino acids. The DNA for the CDR3 is TGTGCCTGGACCCTACCGGGTATCTATGGCTACACCTTC. As protein: CAWTLPGIYGYTF.

The chain couples TRBV18 to TRBJ1-1, with D possibly matching TRBD1 (6 bases). In germline, CDR1 is KGHSH, CDR2 LQKENI. The CDR3 covers 14 residues. V lost 5 bases and J 4 bases, leaving 14 bases between the germline ends. CDR3 DNA sequence: TGTGCCAGCTCAGTTGCAGGGGTAGTCACTGAAGCTTTCTTT. Protein product: CASSVAGVVTEAFF.

This clone was seen a handful of times. J is TRBJ2-1 and V is TRBV7-8; D perhaps matches TRBD1 (6 bases). Germline CDR1 and CDR2: SGHVS and FQNEAQ. This CDR3 contains 15 residues. V was cut by 5 bases and J by 10 bases, with 21 bases left in between. The CDR3 sequence: CASSTNREEHGEQFF. The CDR3, as DNA: TGTGCCAGCAGCACCAACAGGGAAGAACATGGGGAGCAGTTCTTC.

This chain uses TRBV5-1 with TRBJ2-1, with 10 bases that match TRBD1. Germline V gene lookup returns CDR1 SGHRS and CDR2 YFSETQ. CDR3 length: 19 residues. J gave up 3 bases and V 5 bases, and 17 bases lay outside the gene matches. Written as DNA, the CDR3 is TGCGCCAGCAGTCCCGTTACACTTGGGACAGGGGTCGTCTACAATGAGCAGTTCTTC. It encodes CASSPVTLGTGVVYNEQFF.

The rearrangement links TRBV4-2 to TRBJ1-4; D perhaps matches TRBD1 (5 bases). Germline CDR1 LGHNA, CDR2 YNFKEQ. Trimming left V 1 base short and J 1 base short, with 16 bases between. CDR3 length: 18 residues. CDR3 nucleotides: TGTGCCAGCAGCCAAGGTCTTTCCCTGCAGGGAACTAATGAAAAACTGTTTTTT. Encoded protein: CASSQGLSLQGTNEKLFF.

This sequence joins TRBV19 and TRBJ2-4; the D gene is possibly TRBD1 (6 bases). Trimming removed 5 bases at V and 1 base at J, with 15 bases between. CDR1 LNHDA and CDR2 SQIVND come from the germline V gene (reference sequence). This CDR3 is built from 16 residues. This CDR3 is CASSASYRDAKNIQYF. The CDR3 DNA is TGTGCCAGTAGTGCTAGCTACAGGGATGCCAAAAACATTCAGTACTTC.

The chain couples TRBV11-2 to TRBJ2-7, with 10 bases fitting TRBD2. The CDR3 is 16 amino acids. With V trimmed by 3 bases and J by 0 bases, 5 bases remained unmatched. The V gene's germline CDR1 is SGHAT and CDR2 FQNNGV. CDR3 sequence (DNA): TGTGCCAGCAGCTTTGGACTAGCGGTGACCTCCTACGAGCAGTACTTC. Encoded protein: CASSFGLAVTSYEQYF.

The chain carries TRBV3-1 (or the pseudogene TRBV3-2) and TRBJ1-6, with 9 bases identical to TRBD1. The germline CDR1 and CDR2 sequences are LGHDT and YNNKEL (reference sequence). The V and J ends lost 8 bases and 5 bases, in that order; junction bases with no gene match: 4. The CDR3 is made up of 14 amino acids. The CDR3 here is CASGGTGHNSPLHF. CDR3 DNA: TGTGCCAGCGGGGGGACAGGGCATAATTCACCCCTCCACTTT.

This chain joins TRBV18 and TRBJ1-2, with TRBD1 identical over 8 bases. Germline assignment: CDR1 KGHSH and CDR2 LQKENI. The CDR3 is 12 residues long. Unmatched junction bases numbered 4, after V lost 3 bases and J lost 10 bases. The CDR3 DNA is TGTGCCAGCTCACCTACACAGGGGGACTACACCTTC. Translating gives CASSPTQGDYTF.

The chain links TRBV27 to TRBJ1-1; TRBD1 is a possible D gene (6 bases). This CDR3 is 15 amino acids long. With 3 bases removed from V and 5 bases from J, the gap between germline ends came to 16 bases. Germline V CDR1 and CDR2: MNHEY, SMNVEV (reference sequence). Here the CDR3 reads CASSFLGQGWTEAFF. Here the CDR3 DNA reads TGTGCCAGCAGTTTCTTGGGACAAGGGTGGACTGAAGCTTTCTTT.

Of note for this clone: The sample contains more than one DNA sequence encoding this CDR3. The chain recombines TRBV24-1 with TRBJ1-5; the D gene is possibly TRBD1 (6 bases). The V gene's germline CDR1 is KGHDR and CDR2 SFDVKD. Trimming took 4 bases from V and 7 from J, leaving 10 bases between them. This CDR3 spans 13 amino acids. CDR3 sequence: CATSDARGQPQHF. As DNA, the CDR3 is TGTGCCACCAGTGACGCTAGGGGGCAGCCCCAGCATTTT.

V gene TRBV5-4 combines with J gene TRBJ2-7, with TRBD1 matching 12 bases. The CDR3 extends over 13 amino acids. Trimming took 4 bases from V and 12 from J; bases not matched to a gene: 8. In germline, CDR1 is SGHNT, CDR2 YYREEE (reference sequence). The CDR3: CASSPGTGGGRYF. Written as DNA, the CDR3 is TGTGCCAGCAGCCCGGGGACAGGGGGCGGACGGTACTTC.

The genes are TRBV30 and TRBJ2-7, with TRBD1 identical over 7 bases. V lost 4 bases to trimming and J lost 5 bases; unmatched junction nucleotides: 11. The CDR3 spans 14 residues. Germline V lookup: CDR1 GTSNPN, CDR2 SVGIG (reference sequence). Written as DNA, the CDR3 is TGTGCCTGGACCCCAGACAGGGTATTTCACGAGCAGTACTTC. As protein: CAWTPDRVFHEQYF.

This chain connects TRBV19 to TRBJ1-3; D gene uncertain. The CDR3 consists of 17 residues. The germline V gene has CDR1 LNHDA and CDR2 SQIVND (reference sequence). V dropped 1 base and J dropped 0 bases, with 13 bases sitting between them. The CDR3, as DNA: TGTGCCAGTAGTATAGGAGATTTGGAGAGCTCTGGAAACACCATATATTTT. Translated: CASSIGDLESSGNTIYF. The variable domain in full, completed from reference TRBV19 and TRBJ1-3, reads DGGITQSPKYLFRKEGQNVTLSCEQNLNHDAMYWYRQDPGQGLRLIYYSQIVNDFQKGDIAEGYSVSREKKESFPLTVTSAQKNPTAFYLCASSIGDLESSGNTIYFGEGSWLTVV.

The V and J genes are TRBV30 and TRBJ2-2, with D maybe TRBD1 (5 bases). Germline CDR1 is GTSNPN and CDR2 is SVGIG (reference sequence). The CDR3 consists of 14 residues. V lost 7 bases and J lost 5, with 17 bases in between. Written as DNA, the CDR3 is TGTGCCTCATCTCCCCCCCCAGGGACCGGGGAGCTGTTTTTT. Translation gives CASSPPPGTGELFF. Using reference TRBV30 and TRBJ2-2 for the parts outside the CDR3, the full variable domain is SQTIHQWPATLVQPVGSPLSLECTVEGTSNPNLYWYRQAAGRGLQLLFYSVGIGQISSEVPQNLSASRPQDRQFILSSKKLLLSDSGFYLCASSPPPGTGELFFGEGSRLTVL.

J is TRBJ1-2 and V is TRBV27; a possible D gene is TRBD1 (5 bases). CDR1 and CDR2 (germline): MNHEY, SMNVEV (reference sequence). V lost 2 bases and J lost 8, with 12 bases in between. The CDR3 contains 13 residues. The CDR3 is CASSLRRAGGYTF. CDR3 bases: TGTGCCAGCAGTTTACGCAGGGCGGGAGGCTACACCTTC.

In this sample, this clone turned up once. The rearrangement joins TRBV29-1 to TRBJ1-4; D might be TRBD1 (6 bases). This CDR3 region has 14 residues. The germline V gene has CDR1 SQVTM and CDR2 ANQGSEA. Trimming took off 6 bases at V and 5 bases at J, with 16 bases between the two ends. The CDR3: CSVPSTGNNEKLFF. As DNA, the CDR3 is TGCAGCGTCCCGTCGACAGGCAACAATGAAAAACTGTTTTTT. The full variable domain, with the rest looked up from reference TRBV29-1 and TRBJ1-4, is SAVISQKPSRDICQRGTSLTIQCQVDSQVTMMFWYRQQPGQSLTLIATANQGSEATYESGFVIDKFPISRPNLTFSTLTVSNMSPEDSSIYLCSVPSTGNNEKLFFGSGTQLSVL.

The genes are TRBV2 and TRBJ1-4; D call uncertain. Trimming pared 3 bases from V and 4 bases from J, leaving 9 bases between. The CDR3 sequence is 14 residues long. CDR1 and CDR2 (germline): SNHLY, FYNNEI. The CDR3 loop is CASSDTGDNEKLFF. CDR3 nucleotides: TGTGCCAGCAGTGATACCGGAGATAATGAAAAACTGTTTTTT. The whole variable domain, filled in from reference TRBV2 and TRBJ1-4, reads EPEVTQTPSHQVTQMGQEVILRCVPISNHLYFYWYRQILGQKVEFLVSFYNNEISEKSEIFDDQFSVERPDGSNFTLKIRSTKLEDSAMYFCASSDTGDNEKLFFGSGTQLSVL.

The J gene is TRBJ1-5, the V gene TRBV7-9; 7 bases are shared with TRBD1. The CDR3 consists of 15 residues. The junction had 4 bases not matched to a gene; V was cut back by 5 bases and J by 0 bases. The V gene's germline CDR1 is SEHNR and CDR2 FQNEAQ (reference sequence). The CDR3 DNA reads as TGTGCCAGCAGCCCGGGACAGTTTAGCAATCAGCCCCAGCATTTT. This translates into CASSPGQFSNQPQHF.

The chain employs TRBV5-1 and TRBJ1-1; the D gene is possibly TRBD1 (6 bases). Germline lookup yields CDR1 SGHRS and CDR2 YFSETQ. This CDR3 spans 15 amino acids. The V gene lost 6 bases and the J gene lost 3 bases, with 18 bases spanning the gap. CDR3 residues: CASIPTPGQYTEAFF. The CDR3 DNA reads TGCGCCAGCATTCCTACCCCCGGACAGTACACTGAAGCTTTCTTT.

This chain joins TRBV5-1 and TRBJ2-3, with 9 positions matching TRBD2. This CDR3 comprises 17 residues. The trim removed 0 bases at V and 5 bases at J, leaving 10 bases unmatched. CDR1 SGHRS and CDR2 YFSETQ come from the germline V gene. The CDR3 loop is CASSLVASGDSLDTQYF. The CDR3 DNA reads as TGCGCCAGCAGCTTGGTGGCTAGCGGGGACTCACTAGATACGCAGTATTTT.

The J gene is TRBJ1-2, the V gene TRBV5-6; D may be TRBD1 (6 bases). The CDR3 runs to 15 residues. Trimming took 0 bases from V and 1 from J, leaving 10 bases between them. Germline lookup yields CDR1 SGHDT and CDR2 YYEEEE. For the CDR3, the DNA is TGTGCCAGCAGCTTGGGGGACACCCTTAACTATGGCTACACCTTC. This gives the protein CASSLGDTLNYGYTF.

The chain uses TRBV5-1 and TRBJ1-5; a weak D match, TRBD1 (6 bases). This CDR3 is built from 16 residues. Trimming took off 0 bases at V and 3 bases at J, with 13 bases between the two ends. CDR1 is SGHRS and CDR2 is YFSETQ in the germline V gene. For the CDR3, the DNA is TGCGCCAGCAGCTTGGAAGGAACAGGGCACAATCAGCCCCAGCATTTT. Translation: CASSLEGTGHNQPQHF.

The J gene is TRBJ2-3, the V gene TRBV5-4; no firm D call. V shed 3 bases and J shed 4 bases, with 12 bases lying between them. The CDR3 totals 14 residues. Per the germline V gene, CDR1 is SGHNT and CDR2 is YYREEE (reference sequence). The CDR3 DNA reads as TGTGCCAGCAGCTCACGAGGAGCCCCAGATACGCAGTATTTT. Its translation is CASSSRGAPDTQYF.

The genes are TRBV3-1 (or the pseudogene TRBV3-2) and TRBJ1-2, with D uncertain. Germline V gives CDR1 LGHDT, CDR2 YNNKEL (reference sequence). The CDR3 totals 12 residues. Trimming stripped 1 base from V and 7 bases from J, with 7 bases between. CDR3 bases: TGTGCCAGCAGCCAAGCGGAGGTTGGCTACACCTTC. This encodes CASSQAEVGYTF.

The chain combines TRBV9 with TRBJ1-1, with 9 bases matching TRBD1. CDR3 length: 15 residues. The germline V gene has CDR1 SGDLS and CDR2 YYNGEE. Germline trimming cut 4 bases from V and 5 bases from J; bases unmatched to any gene: 9. CDR3 loop: CASSPTTGGVTEAFF. CDR3 nucleotides: TGTGCCAGCAGCCCGACCACAGGGGGCGTGACTGAAGCTTTCTTT.

V and J are TRBV27 and TRBJ2-1; 8 bases line up with TRBD1. The CDR3 spans 13 residues. Germline V gives CDR1 MNHEY, CDR2 SMNVEV (reference sequence). J lost 6 bases, V lost 9 bases, and 7 bases had no gene match. The CDR3 DNA sequence: TGTGCCAGTGTGGACAGGGCTGGCAATGAGCAGTTCTTC. The encoded protein is CASVDRAGNEQFF.